These 11 T cell receptor beta chains originate from one sample sequenced in a study of blood T cell repertoires in COVID-19. Only in-frame clones appear in the TCRdb table, and some are missing; sequencing was by immunoSEQ multiplex PCR. The repertoire holds about 80,000 clones, with approximately 80% as singletons. The sample consisted of peripheral blood. Receptors originate from a woman of 80 years or more with acute or convalescent COVID-19.

The gene calls are TRBV2 and TRBJ2-7, with TRBD1 identical over 11 bases. There are 15 residues in the CDR3. Germline CDR1 SNHLY, CDR2 FYNNEI. V shed 1 base and J 3 bases; nucleotides not matched to a gene: 2. In DNA, the CDR3 is TGTGCCAGCAGTGAAGGGACAGGGGGCTACTACGAGCAGTACTTC. Its translation is CASSEGTGGYYEQYF.

V and J are TRBV6-5 and TRBJ1-2, with TRBD1 matching 10 bases. The CDR3 length is 13 residues. J gave up 11 bases and V 4 bases, and 7 bases lay outside the gene matches. Germline V gene lookup returns CDR1 MNHEY and CDR2 SVGAGI. Written as DNA, the CDR3 is TGTGCCAGCAGTTTACCAGGGACAGGGGCATACACCTTC. Amino acid sequence: CASSLPGTGAYTF.

This clone was picked up a small number of times. The chain uses TRBV5-4 and TRBJ2-3; TRBD2 matches 13 bases. Germline V gene sequence: CDR1 SGHNT, CDR2 YYREEE (reference sequence). Trimming took 3 bases from V and 0 from J; bases not matched to a gene: 1. The CDR3 loop spans 16 amino acids. The CDR3 reads CASSWGLAGSTDTQYF. CDR3 bases: TGTGCCAGCAGCTGGGGACTAGCGGGGAGCACAGATACGCAGTATTTT. The full variable domain, completed using reference TRBV5-4 and TRBJ2-3, is ETGVTQSPTHLIKTRGQQVTLRCSSQSGHNTVSWYQQALGQGPQFIFQYYREEENGRGNFPPRFSGLQFPNYSSELNVNALELDDSALYLCASSWGLAGSTDTQYFGPGTRLTVL.

This chain links TRBV11-3 with TRBJ2-1; the match to TRBD1 covers 10 bases. Germline V gives CDR1 SGHNT, CDR2 YENEEA. This CDR3 region has 14 residues. The V and J ends lost 5 bases and 8 bases, in that order; junction bases with no gene match: 6. The DNA of the CDR3 is TGTGCCAGCAGCCCCGGACAGGGGGTTTATGAGCAGTTCTTC. Residues: CASSPGQGVYEQFF. The variable domain in full, completed from reference TRBV11-3 and TRBJ2-1, reads EAGVVQSPRYKIIEKKQPVAFWCNPISGHNTLYWYLQNLGQGPELLIRYENEEAVDDSQLPKDRFSAERLKGVDSTLKIQPAELGDSAVYLCASSPGQGVYEQFFGPGTRLTVL.

The V and J genes are TRBV7-3 and TRBJ2-5, with 8 bases aligning to TRBD2. With V trimmed by 2 bases and J by 1 base, 3 bases remained unmatched. The CDR3 has 15 residues. Germline assignment: CDR1 SGHTA and CDR2 FQGTGA. CDR3 bases: TGTGCCAGCAGCTTACTCGGGGGGGCCCAAGAGACCCAGTACTTC. Translated: CASSLLGGAQETQYF.

The rearrangement uses TRBV5-5 and TRBJ1-5; 10 bases line up with TRBD1. With 4 bases clipped from V and 6 bases from J, the junction kept 7 bases outside the gene matches. This CDR3 is 15 amino acids long. CDR1 is SGHKS, CDR2 YYEKEE, per germline (reference sequence). The CDR3 bases are TGTGCCAGCAGCGGGGACAGGGGTCGTGGTCAGCCCCAGCATTTT. It yields the protein CASSGDRGRGQPQHF.

V gene TRBV28 combines with J gene TRBJ2-1, with D tentatively TRBD1 (6 bases). The V end lost 7 bases, the J end lost 0 bases, and 19 bases lay between the germline ends. CDR1 and CDR2 (germline): MDHEN, SYDVKM. CDR3 length equals 17 residues. The CDR3 DNA reads as TGTGCCAGCACCAGCGCCGTGGGGGCGAGCTCCTACAATGAGCAGTTCTTC. Translation: CASTSAVGASSYNEQFF.

J is TRBJ2-5 and V is TRBV3-1 (or the pseudogene TRBV3-2); 11 nucleotides align to TRBD1. V was pared by 3 bases and J by 4 bases, with 4 bases of the junction left unmatched. Germline V CDR1 and CDR2: LGHDT, YNNKEL (reference sequence). This CDR3 comprises 15 residues. Written as DNA, the CDR3 is TGTGCCAGCAGCCAGGGGACAGGGGGTGGAGAGACCCAGTACTTC. Residues: CASSQGTGGGETQYF.

J is TRBJ1-3 and V is TRBV7-9; D not resolved. This CDR3 has 16 residues. Trimming took off 4 bases at V and 1 base at J, with 14 bases between the two ends. Germline lookup yields CDR1 SEHNR and CDR2 FQNEAQ (reference sequence). CDR3 protein: CASSSSGGRSGNTIYF. The CDR3 DNA reads as TGTGCCAGCAGCTCAAGTGGCGGAAGATCTGGAAACACCATATATTTT.

The chain is built from TRBV11-3 and TRBJ2-1; 8 nucleotides align to TRBD1. The germline V gene has CDR1 SGHNT and CDR2 YENEEA. The CDR3 sequence is 16 residues long. V lost 5 bases and J lost 5; bases outside the gene matches: 11. The CDR3 nucleotides are TGTGCCAGCAGCCCCATCCAATCAGGGGGCCACAATGAGCAGTTCTTC. This encodes CASSPIQSGGHNEQFF.

The chain recombines TRBV6-5 with TRBJ1-4; 11 bases are a match to TRBD1. This CDR3 region has 15 residues. The germline CDR1 and CDR2 sequences are MNHEY and SVGAGI. Trimming cost V 6 bases and J 7 bases; bases outside gene matches: 7. The CDR3 spells CASSEDRGRSEKLFF. The CDR3, as DNA: TGTGCCAGCAGCGAGGACAGGGGGCGGAGTGAAAAACTGTTTTTT.